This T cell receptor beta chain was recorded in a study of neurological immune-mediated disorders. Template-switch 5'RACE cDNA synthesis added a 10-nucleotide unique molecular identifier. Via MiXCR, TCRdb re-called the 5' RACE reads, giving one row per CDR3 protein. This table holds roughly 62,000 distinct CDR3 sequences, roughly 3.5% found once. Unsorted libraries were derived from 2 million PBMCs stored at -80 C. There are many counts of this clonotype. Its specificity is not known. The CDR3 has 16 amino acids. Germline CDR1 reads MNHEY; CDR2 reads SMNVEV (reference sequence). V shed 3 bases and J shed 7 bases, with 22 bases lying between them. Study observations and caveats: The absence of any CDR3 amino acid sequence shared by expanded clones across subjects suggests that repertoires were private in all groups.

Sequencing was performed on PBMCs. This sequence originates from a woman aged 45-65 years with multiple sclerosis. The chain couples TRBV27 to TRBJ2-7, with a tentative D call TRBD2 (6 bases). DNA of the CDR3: TGTGCCAGCAGTTTTAAGGTCACTAGGGGAGGTTGGGAGCAGTACTTC. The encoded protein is CASSFKVTRGGWEQYF.